The present T cell receptor beta chain was sequenced within a study of cytomegalovirus exposure and HLA in healthy donors. PCR employed 60 Vbeta and 13 Jbeta primers. The method was immunoSEQ multiplex PCR; TCRdb's version includes in-frame clones alone and lacks a portion of them. Of 150,000 to 200,000 clones listed, 77% are singletons. Sequences were obtained from PBMCs. This TCR derives from a woman in her thirties or forties in good health and CMV-seropositive.

CDR3 coding DNA: TGTGCCAGCAGTTTGACTATTAACACCGGGGAGCTGTTTTTT. Protein sequence: CASSLTINTGELFF. The V gene is TRBV27, the J gene TRBJ2-2, with D perhaps TRBD2 (5 bases). Trimming cost V 3 bases and J 2 bases, with 7 bases left between them. This CDR3 has 14 amino acids. CDR1 and CDR2 (germline): MNHEY, SMNVEV (reference sequence).